This T cell receptor beta chain stems from a study of graft-versus-host responses after intestinal transplantation (dated by TCRdb to the early 2020s). About the investigation overall: The transplants that recipients received were multivisceral, liver-intestinal, or isolated intestinal. Rather than going through the commercial service, samples from three later patients were sequenced in-house on an Illumina MiSeq and processed with MiXCR. All recipients received anti-thymocyte globulin induction followed by maintenance tacrolimus and steroids for three to four years. A peak of at least 4% donor T cells among recipient peripheral blood mononuclear cells was the definition used for donor T cell macrochimerism. To identify alloreactive clones, pre-transplant mixed lymphocyte reaction products were sequenced and compared with unstimulated pre-transplant donor and recipient T cells. Bulk TCR-beta CDR3 sequencing was used to track graft-versus-host and host-versus-graft alloreactive T cell clones in the graft, circulation and bone marrow after intestinal transplantation. Of the 20 to 25 intestinal transplant recipients enrolled in the cohort, one of whom was a retransplant, 3 patients without pretransplant specimens were excluded.

What the work shows at the level of the full study, not this receptor alone: In the allografts of patients with donor T cell macrochimerism, GvH to HvG T cell clonal ratios were high. Conclusions were limited by the relatively low number and heterogeneity of intestinal transplant patients. GvH clones were detected in recipient bone marrow, and some of these GvH clones were observed earlier in ileal mucosa or blood, consistent with an intestinal mucosal origin. Peak levels of circulating GvH clones were associated with declines in HvG clones early after transplant.

Library construction relied on the immunoSEQ multiplex PCR assay. For most patients, genomic DNA was isolated with the Qiagen DNeasy Blood and Tissue Kit and shipped frozen to Adaptive Biotechnologies for TCR sequencing. For most patients, genomic DNA was subjected to high-throughput TCR-beta CDR3 sequencing by Adaptive Biotechnologies. For the original study's pipeline: TCR sequencing data for more than 15 patients were retrieved from Adaptive's ImmunoSEQ software; a few other patients were processed with MiXCR and VDJtools. CD4 versus CD8 sorting errors were corrected by removing sequences found in both subsets at a frequency ratio below 5:1. CDR3 nucleotide sequences shared by donor and recipient were removed because the origin of these sequences could not be assigned. To be classed as alloreactive, a clone needed at least 2-fold expansion over unstimulated cells and a minimum CFSE-low frequency of 0.002% (template counts) or 0.001% (read counts). Mappable clones were those detected in sequenced pre-transplant spleen, lymph node, or MLR CFSE-low populations of the donor or recipient. Cumulative frequency of alloreactive clones was calculated as a percentage of all sequences weighted by copy number. The source is immuneACCESS, and TCRdb retained only in-frame sequences with V and J called. Part of the clones is not carried over; for the studies checked, unresolved V genes explain less than half of this, and the remainder is unexplained. V, J and clone size are taken as reported in that table, and D and trimming were inferred from the DNA itself. The sample table records about 10,000 clones; roughly 31% of these occur just once. In total, the top ten clones hold roughly 5% of the sample.

In light of the paper, this sample's time point label describes: cells obtained before transplantation from donor or recipient. In mixed lymphocyte reactions, around 200,000 CFSE-labeled pre-transplant responders were plated with around 200,000 irradiated violet-dye-labeled stimulators and cultured for around 6 days. After the mixed lymphocyte reaction, proliferating CD3+CD4+CFSE-low and CD3+CD8+CFSE-low responder cells were FACS-sorted on a BD Influx sorter. In this sample, this clone turned up a few times. No much larger clone exists at a distance of one base, and base qualities are not known. Reading from cysteine to phenylalanine, the CDR3 counts 16 amino acids. Just CDR3 DNA is preserved here, 48 bases in frame from base 1. The junction shows trimming of 0 bases on V and 0 bases on J, plus 10 bases between the germline ends.

This receptor was taken from a human patient who was an organ donor for intestinal transplantation. The material sequenced was alloreactive CD4+ T cells from a mixed lymphocyte reaction culture, taken before transplantation. The cell subset or site tag for this specimen amounts to: CFSE-low proliferating T cells sorted from approximately six-day pre-transplant mixed lymphocyte reaction (GvH or HvG direction). The chain was built from TRBV5-7 and TRBJ1-3; a tentative D call is TRBD1 (5 bases match). TRBV5-7 is known as an ORF, though its function is uncertain. The CDR3 here reads CASSLGGPSSGNTIYF. The DNA is TGTGCCAGCAGCTTGGGGGGCCCCAGCTCTGGAAACACCATATATTTT.